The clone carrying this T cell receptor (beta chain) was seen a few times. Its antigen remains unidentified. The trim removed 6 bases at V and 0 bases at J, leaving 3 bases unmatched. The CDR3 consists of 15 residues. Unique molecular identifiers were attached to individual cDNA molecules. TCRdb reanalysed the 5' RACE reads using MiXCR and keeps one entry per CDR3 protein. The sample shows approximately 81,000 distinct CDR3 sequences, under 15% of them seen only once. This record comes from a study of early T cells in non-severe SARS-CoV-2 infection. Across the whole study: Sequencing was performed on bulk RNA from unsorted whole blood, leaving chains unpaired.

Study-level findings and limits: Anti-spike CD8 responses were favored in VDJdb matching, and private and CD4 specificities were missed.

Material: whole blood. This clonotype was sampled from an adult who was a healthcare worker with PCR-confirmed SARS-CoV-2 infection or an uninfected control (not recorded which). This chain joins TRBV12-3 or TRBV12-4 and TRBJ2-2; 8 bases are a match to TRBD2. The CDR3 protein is CASSRGGSNTGELFF. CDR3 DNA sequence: TGTGCCAGCAGCCGCGGGGGGTCGAACACCGGGGAGCTGTTTTTT.